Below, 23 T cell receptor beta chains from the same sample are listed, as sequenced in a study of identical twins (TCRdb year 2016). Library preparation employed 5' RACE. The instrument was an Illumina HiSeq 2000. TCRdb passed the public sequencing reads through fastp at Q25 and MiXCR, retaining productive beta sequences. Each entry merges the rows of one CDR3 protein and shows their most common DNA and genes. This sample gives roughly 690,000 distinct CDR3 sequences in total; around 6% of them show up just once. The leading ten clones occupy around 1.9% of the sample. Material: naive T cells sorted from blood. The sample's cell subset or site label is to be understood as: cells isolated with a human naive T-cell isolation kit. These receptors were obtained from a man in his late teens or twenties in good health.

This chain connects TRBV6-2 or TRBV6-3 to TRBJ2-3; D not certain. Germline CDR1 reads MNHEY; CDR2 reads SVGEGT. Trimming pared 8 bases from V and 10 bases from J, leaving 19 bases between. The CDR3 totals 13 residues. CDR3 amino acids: CASRVDSPSPQYF. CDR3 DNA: TGTGCCAGCCGGGTAGACTCGCCATCTCCGCAGTATTTT.

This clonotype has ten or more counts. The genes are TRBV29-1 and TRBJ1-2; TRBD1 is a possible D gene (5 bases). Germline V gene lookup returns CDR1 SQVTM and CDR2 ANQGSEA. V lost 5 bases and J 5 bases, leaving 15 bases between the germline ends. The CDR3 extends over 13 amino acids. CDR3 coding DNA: TGCAGCGTTACAGGCGATCACCTGTATGGCTACACCTTC. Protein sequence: CSVTGDHLYGYTF.

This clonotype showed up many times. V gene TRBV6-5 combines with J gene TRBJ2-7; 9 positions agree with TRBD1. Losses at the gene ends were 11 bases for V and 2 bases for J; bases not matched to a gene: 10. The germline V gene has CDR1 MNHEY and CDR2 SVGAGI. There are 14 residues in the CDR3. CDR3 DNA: TGTGCCTGCTGTTCGGGACAGGGAACCTACGAGCAGTACTTC. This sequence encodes CACCSGQGTYEQYF.

CDR3 nucleotide sequence: TGTGCCAGCAGTTACTCGTGGGGGGAAACCGGGGAGCTGTTTTTT. This sequence encodes CASSYSWGETGELFF. This chain joins TRBV6-5 and TRBJ2-2, with D maybe TRBD2 (6 bases). CDR3 size: 15 residues. Germline lookup yields CDR1 MNHEY and CDR2 SVGAGI. Trimming removed 0 bases from V and 5 bases from J, with 10 bases in between.

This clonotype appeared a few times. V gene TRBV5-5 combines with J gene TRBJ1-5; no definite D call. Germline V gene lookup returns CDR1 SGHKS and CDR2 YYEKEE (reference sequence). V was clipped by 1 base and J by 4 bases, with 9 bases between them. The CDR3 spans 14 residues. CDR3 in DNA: TGTGCCAGCAGCTTGCGGTTGACAAATCAGCCCCAGCATTTT. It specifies CASSLRLTNQPQHF. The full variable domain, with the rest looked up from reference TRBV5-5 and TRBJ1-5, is DAGVTQSPTHLIKTRGQQVTLRCSPISGHKSVSWYQQVLGQGPQFIFQYYEKEERGRGNFPDRFSARQFPNYSSELNVNALLLGDSALYLCASSLRLTNQPQHFGDGTRLSIL.

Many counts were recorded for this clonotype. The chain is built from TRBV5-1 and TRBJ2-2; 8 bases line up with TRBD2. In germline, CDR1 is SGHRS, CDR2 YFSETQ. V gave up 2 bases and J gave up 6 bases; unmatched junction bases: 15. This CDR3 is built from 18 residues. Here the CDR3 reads CASSFTSPGTRFPGELFF. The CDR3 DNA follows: TGCGCCAGCAGCTTTACAAGCCCCGGGACTAGATTTCCCGGGGAGCTGTTTTTT.

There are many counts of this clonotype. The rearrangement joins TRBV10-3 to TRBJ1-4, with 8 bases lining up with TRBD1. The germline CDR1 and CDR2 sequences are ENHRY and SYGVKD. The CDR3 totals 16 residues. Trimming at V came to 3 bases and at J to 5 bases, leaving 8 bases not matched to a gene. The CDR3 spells CAISDSGTGVNEKLFF. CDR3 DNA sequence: TGTGCCATCAGTGATTCCGGGACAGGCGTAAATGAAAAACTGTTTTTT.

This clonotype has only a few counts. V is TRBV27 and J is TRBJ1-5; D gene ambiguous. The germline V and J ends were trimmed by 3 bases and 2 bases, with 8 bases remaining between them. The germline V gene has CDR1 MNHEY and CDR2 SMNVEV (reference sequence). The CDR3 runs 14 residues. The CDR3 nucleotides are TGTGCCAGCAGTTTTTGGCCAGGCAATCAGCCCCAGCATTTT. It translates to CASSFWPGNQPQHF.

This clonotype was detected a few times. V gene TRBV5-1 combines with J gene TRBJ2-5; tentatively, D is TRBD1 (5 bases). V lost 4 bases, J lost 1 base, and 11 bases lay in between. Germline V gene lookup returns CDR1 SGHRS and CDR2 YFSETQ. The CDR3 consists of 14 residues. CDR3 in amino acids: CASSPTGFQETQYF. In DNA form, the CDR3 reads TGCGCCAGCAGCCCCACAGGTTTCCAAGAGACCCAGTACTTC.

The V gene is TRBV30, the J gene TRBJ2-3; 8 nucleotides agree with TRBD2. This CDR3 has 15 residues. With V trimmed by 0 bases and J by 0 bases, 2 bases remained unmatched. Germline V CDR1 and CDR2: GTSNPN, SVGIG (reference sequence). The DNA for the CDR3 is TGTGCCTGGAGTGTGGTAGCGGGAAGCACAGATACGCAGTATTTT. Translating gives CAWSVVAGSTDTQYF.

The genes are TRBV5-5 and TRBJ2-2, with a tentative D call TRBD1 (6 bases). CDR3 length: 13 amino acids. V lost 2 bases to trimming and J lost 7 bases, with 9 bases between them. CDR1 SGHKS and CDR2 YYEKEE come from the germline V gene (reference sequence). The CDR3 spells CASSFRGHGELFF. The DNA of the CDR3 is TGTGCCAGCAGCTTCAGGGGTCACGGGGAGCTGTTTTTT.

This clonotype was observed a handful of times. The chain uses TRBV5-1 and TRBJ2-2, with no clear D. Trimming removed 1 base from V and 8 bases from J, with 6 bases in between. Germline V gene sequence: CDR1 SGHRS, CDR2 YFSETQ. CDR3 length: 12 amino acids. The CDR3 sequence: CASSLLGGELFF. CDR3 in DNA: TGCGCCAGCAGCTTGCTCGGGGGGGAGCTGTTTTTT. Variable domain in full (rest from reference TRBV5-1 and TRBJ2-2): KAGVTQTPRYLIKTRGQQVTLSCSPISGHRSVSWYQQTPGQGLQFLFEYFSETQRNKGNFPGRFSGRQFSNSRSEMNVSTLELGDSALYLCASSLLGGELFFGEGSRLTVL.

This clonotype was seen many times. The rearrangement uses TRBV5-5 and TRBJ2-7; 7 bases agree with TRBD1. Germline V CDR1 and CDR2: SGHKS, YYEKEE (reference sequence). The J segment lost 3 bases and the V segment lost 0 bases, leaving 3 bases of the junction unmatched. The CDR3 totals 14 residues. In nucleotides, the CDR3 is TGTGCCAGCAGCTTGGTGCAGGGGGACTACGAGCAGTACGTC. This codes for CASSLVQGDYEQYV.

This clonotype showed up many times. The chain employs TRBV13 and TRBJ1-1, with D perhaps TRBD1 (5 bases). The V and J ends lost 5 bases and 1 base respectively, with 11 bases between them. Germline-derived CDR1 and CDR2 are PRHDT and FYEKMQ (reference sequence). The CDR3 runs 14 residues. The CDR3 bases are TGTGCCAGCAGCCTGGAAAGGGGGAACACTGAAGCTTTCTTT. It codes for CASSLERGNTEAFF.

CDR3 sequence reads: CSARALAGGPETQYF. CDR3 coding DNA: TGCAGTGCTAGAGCCCTAGCGGGAGGGCCCGAGACCCAGTACTTC. The J gene is TRBJ2-5, the V gene TRBV20-1, with 12 bases aligning to TRBD2. The CDR3 is 15 residues long. Trimming at V came to 1 base and at J to 5 bases, leaving 5 bases not matched to a gene. The V gene's germline CDR1 is DFQATT and CDR2 SNEGSKA (reference sequence).

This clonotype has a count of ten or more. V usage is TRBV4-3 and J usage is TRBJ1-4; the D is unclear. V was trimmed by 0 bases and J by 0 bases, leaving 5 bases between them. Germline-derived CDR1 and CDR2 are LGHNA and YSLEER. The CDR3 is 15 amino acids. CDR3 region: CASSQDLATNEKLFF. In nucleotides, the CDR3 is TGCGCCAGCAGCCAAGATCTAGCAACTAATGAAAAACTGTTTTTT.

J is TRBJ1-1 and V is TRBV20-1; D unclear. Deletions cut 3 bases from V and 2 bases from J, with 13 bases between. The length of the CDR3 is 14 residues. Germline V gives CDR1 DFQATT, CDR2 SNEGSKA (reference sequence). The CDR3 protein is CSASKGNINTEAFF. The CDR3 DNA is TGCAGTGCTAGCAAGGGAAACATTAACACTGAAGCTTTCTTT.

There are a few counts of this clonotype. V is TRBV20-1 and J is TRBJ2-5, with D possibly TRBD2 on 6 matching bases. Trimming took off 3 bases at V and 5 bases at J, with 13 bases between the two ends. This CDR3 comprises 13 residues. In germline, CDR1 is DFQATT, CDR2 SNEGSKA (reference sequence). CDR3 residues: CSASPRESETQYF. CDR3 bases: TGCAGTGCTAGCCCACGGGAGAGCGAGACCCAGTACTTC.

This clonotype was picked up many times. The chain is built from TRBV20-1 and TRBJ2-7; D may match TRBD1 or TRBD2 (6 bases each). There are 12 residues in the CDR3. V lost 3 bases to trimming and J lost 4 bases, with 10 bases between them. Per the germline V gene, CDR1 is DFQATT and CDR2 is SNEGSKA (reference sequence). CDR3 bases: TGCAGTGCTAGTGTAGGGGGGTACGAGCAGTACTTC. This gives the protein CSASVGGYEQYF.

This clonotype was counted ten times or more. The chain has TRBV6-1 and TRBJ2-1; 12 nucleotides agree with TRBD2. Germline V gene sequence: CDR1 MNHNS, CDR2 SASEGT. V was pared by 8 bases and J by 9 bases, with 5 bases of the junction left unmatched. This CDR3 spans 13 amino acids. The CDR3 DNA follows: TGTGCCAGCTCCGGACTAGCGGGATTTGAGCAGTTCTTC. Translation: CASSGLAGFEQFF.

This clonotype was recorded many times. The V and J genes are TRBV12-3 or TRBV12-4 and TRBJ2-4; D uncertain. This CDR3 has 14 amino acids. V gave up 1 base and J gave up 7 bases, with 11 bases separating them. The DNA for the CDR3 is TGTGCCAGCAGTTTAGTAGACCTAGGGAACATTCAGTACTTC. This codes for CASSLVDLGNIQYF.

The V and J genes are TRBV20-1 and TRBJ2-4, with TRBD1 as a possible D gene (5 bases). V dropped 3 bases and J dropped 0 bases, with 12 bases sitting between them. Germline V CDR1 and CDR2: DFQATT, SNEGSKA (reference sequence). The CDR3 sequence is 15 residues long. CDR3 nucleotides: TGCAGTGCTAGCCGAAAGACAGCAGCCAAAAACATTCAGTACTTC. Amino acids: CSASRKTAAKNIQYF.

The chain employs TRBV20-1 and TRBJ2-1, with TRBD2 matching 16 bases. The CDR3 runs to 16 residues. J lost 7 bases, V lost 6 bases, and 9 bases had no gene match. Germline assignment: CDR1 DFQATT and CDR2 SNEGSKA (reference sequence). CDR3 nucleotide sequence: TGCAGTGCCGAGGGACTAGCGGGAGGGCCGGTTAATGAGCAGTTCTTC. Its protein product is CSAEGLAGGPVNEQFF.